This T cell receptor (beta chain) was observed in a study of T cells after yellow fever vaccination. This CDR3 comprises 15 residues. CDR1 is ENHRY, CDR2 SYGVKD, per germline. The ends were cut back, 2 bases at V and 9 bases at J, with 14 bases in the middle. This clonotype was seen only a few times. What it recognizes is unknown. Each CDR3 protein is one row after TCRdb ran MiXCR on the 5' RACE reads. Of about 360,000 distinct CDR3 sequences listed, more than 5.5% are singletons. Findings of the study overall: Subsequent to the booster, the majority of primary-vaccination clones reappeared (around 96% CD4, approximately 90% CD8). Contaminating bulk clonotypes could be abundant in FACS-sorted repertoires.

The sample consisted of PBMCs, taken 5 days after the yellow fever booster vaccination. The rearrangement links TRBV10-3 to TRBJ1-6; TRBD1 is a possible D gene (5 bases). The sequence came from a man aged 25 to 40 who received the YFV17D yellow fever vaccine. CDR3 nucleotide sequence: TGTGCCATCAGTGAGCACCGGGAAGGGACTTCACCCCTCCACTTT. The encoded protein is CAISEHREGTSPLHF.